This T cell receptor beta chain was recovered during a study of T-cell reconstitution after alpha-beta-depleted transplantation in children. CDR1 SEHNR and CDR2 FQNEAQ come from the germline V gene (reference sequence). The CDR3 consists of 15 residues. Trimming shortened V by 1 base and J by 7 bases, and 13 bases separated the two germline ends. Construction of the TCRbeta library involved unique molecular identifiers. TCRdb reanalysed the PCR reads using MiXCR and keeps one entry per CDR3 protein. Of 750,000 to 950,000 distinct CDR3 sequences in the sample, roughly 15% are singletons; the top ten hold roughly 5%.

The chain combines TRBV7-9 with TRBJ2-2; the D is unclear. This material consisted of PBMCs, mostly from graft donor cells, taken 360 days after TCRalphabeta/CD19-depleted stem cell transplant. This clonotype originated in a male patient under 18 who had a stem cell transplant for acute lymphoblastic leukemia, so the T cells may come from the graft donor. Here the CDR3 reads CASSLDGRVGGELFF. The CDR3 nucleotides are TGTGCCAGCAGCTTAGACGGGCGAGTAGGCGGGGAGCTGTTTTTT.